The 9 T cell receptor beta chains below all came from one sample that was sequenced in a study of T cell responses to AZD1222 COVID-19 vaccine. The method was immunoSEQ multiplex PCR; TCRdb's version includes in-frame clones alone and lacks a portion of them. The sample contains about 140,000 clones, 85% to 95% of which appear only once. Material: peripheral blood, obtained after recovery from COVID-19. All receptors come from an adult who had recovered from COVID-19.

J is TRBJ2-6 and V is TRBV28, with D unclear. Germline V gene sequence: CDR1 MDHEN, CDR2 SYDVKM. The CDR3 consists of 16 residues. Trimming removed 6 bases at V and 4 bases at J, with 16 bases between. The CDR3 loop is CASSPGRPRGANVLTF. The DNA for the CDR3 is TGTGCCAGCAGCCCCGGAAGACCCAGGGGGGCCAACGTCCTGACTTTC.

The chain employs TRBV21-1 and TRBJ1-1; the table gives TRBD1 as D, unverified against the DNA. TRBV21-1 is recorded as a pseudogene. This CDR3 contains 15 residues. The CDR3 DNA reads as TGTGCCAGCACAGGGGCAGCTTTGCTTAACACTGAAGCTTTCTTT. It specifies CASTGAALLNTEAFF.

CDR3 coding DNA: TGTGCCACCAGTGCAGCAGATACGCAGTATTTT. Translated, it gives CATSAADTQYF. The genes are TRBV24-1 and TRBJ2-3; D is uncertain. The germline CDR1 and CDR2 sequences are KGHDR and SFDVKD. The CDR3 has 11 residues. V was cut by 5 bases and J by 4 bases, with 3 bases left in between.

The V and J genes are TRBV2 and TRBJ1-2; D perhaps matches TRBD1 (5 bases). V shed 3 bases and J shed 3 bases, with 14 bases lying between them. Per germline, CDR1 SNHLY and CDR2 FYNNEI. This CDR3 region has 15 residues. This CDR3 is CASSEAGAVYYGYTF. In DNA, the CDR3 is TGTGCCAGCAGTGAGGCCGGGGCAGTTTACTATGGCTACACCTTC.

This chain connects TRBV18 to TRBJ2-7; 7 bases map to TRBD1. Trimming took 3 bases from V and 0 from J; bases not matched to a gene: 8. Per the germline V gene, CDR1 is KGHSH and CDR2 is LQKENI. CDR3 size: 16 residues. The chain's CDR3 is CASSPMLTGSSYEQYF. For the CDR3, the DNA is TGTGCCAGCTCACCGATGTTGACAGGGAGCTCCTACGAGCAGTACTTC.

The V gene is TRBV7-3, the J gene TRBJ2-5; perhaps TRBD2 as D (5 bases). CDR1 is SGHTA and CDR2 is FQGTGA in the germline V gene. V was shortened by 8 bases and J by 1 base, with 11 bases between the two germline ends. This CDR3 contains 13 residues. The CDR3 here is CASGRSGQETQYF. The CDR3, as DNA: TGTGCCAGCGGAAGAAGCGGCCAAGAGACCCAGTACTTC.

The CDR3 is CASNPSLGLGNTGELFF. The CDR3 DNA follows: TGTGCCAGCAACCCTTCGTTGGGCCTAGGAAACACCGGGGAGCTGTTTTTT. The V call is TRBV27, the J call TRBJ2-2; D gene unclear. V gave up 7 bases and J gave up 2 bases, with 20 bases separating them. Germline V gene data show CDR1 as MNHEY and CDR2 as SMNVEV (reference sequence). The CDR3 loop spans 17 amino acids.

The CDR3 coding sequence is TGTGCCAGGCCGAAGGGGGGCCCGTTTTTCGGCAATCAGCCCCAGCATTTT. Translating gives CARPKGGPFFGNQPQHF. This chain joins TRBV18 and TRBJ1-5; perhaps TRBD1 as D (6 bases). Trimming took 9 bases from V and 2 from J, leaving 23 bases between them. This CDR3 is 17 amino acids long. CDR1 is KGHSH and CDR2 is LQKENI in the germline V gene.

The J gene is TRBJ2-5, the V gene TRBV30; 7 bases fit TRBD2. J gave up 5 bases and V 1 base, and 7 bases lay outside the gene matches. Germline V lookup: CDR1 GTSNPN, CDR2 SVGIG (reference sequence). This CDR3 is built from 14 residues. CDR3 sequence: CAWSDRRGGETQYF. The CDR3 DNA sequence: TGTGCCTGGAGTGACCGGAGGGGAGGGGAGACCCAGTACTTC.